Detailed here is one TCR beta chain. Antigen unknown. This sample is drawn from a study of blood T cells in healthy people across ages. Study summary: Per two T cells, about one barcoded beta molecule was captured through template switching. Study-wide findings and caveats: The CMV status of each donor remained undetermined, and this could have confounded shifts in expanded clonotypes.

The second PCR ran about 6 to 11 cycles with a sample-barcoded 5' primer and J-beta primers. All cDNA molecules were each tagged by a template-switch adaptor with 12 random nucleotides. Via MiXCR, TCRdb re-called the 5' RACE reads, giving one row per CDR3 protein. The sample records 1.8 million or so distinct CDR3 sequences, about two fifths being singletons. The CDR3 runs to 13 residues. Trimming shortened V by 0 bases and J by 10 bases, and 13 bases separated the two germline ends. CDR1 SGHRS and CDR2 YFSETQ come from the germline V gene. The receptor comes from a human donor in good health. V and J are TRBV5-1 and TRBJ1-2; the D is unclear. Sequencing was done on a sample of blood. Written as DNA, the CDR3 is TGCGCCAGCAGCTTGGAGATGGGGTCTTCCTACACCTTC. Translating it yields CASSLEMGSSYTF.